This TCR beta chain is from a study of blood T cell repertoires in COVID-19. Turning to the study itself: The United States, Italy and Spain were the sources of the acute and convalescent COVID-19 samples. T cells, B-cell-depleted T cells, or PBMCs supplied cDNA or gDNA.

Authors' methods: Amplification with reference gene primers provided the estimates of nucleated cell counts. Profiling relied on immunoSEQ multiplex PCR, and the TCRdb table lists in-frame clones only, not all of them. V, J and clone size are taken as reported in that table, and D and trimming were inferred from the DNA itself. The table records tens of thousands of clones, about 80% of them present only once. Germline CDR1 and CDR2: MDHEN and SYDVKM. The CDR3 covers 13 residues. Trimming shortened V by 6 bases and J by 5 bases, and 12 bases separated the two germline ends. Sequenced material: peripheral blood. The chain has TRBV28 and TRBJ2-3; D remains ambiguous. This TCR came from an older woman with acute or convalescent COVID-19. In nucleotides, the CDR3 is TGTGCCAGCAGCGCCCCGCCGGGAGATACGCAGTATTTT. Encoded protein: CASSAPPGDTQYF.